The 13 T cell receptor beta chains in this list originate from one sample, sequenced in a study of T-cell reconstitution after alpha-beta-depleted transplantation in children. Unique molecular identifiers were incorporated during preparation of the TCRbeta library. Using its own MiXCR run on the PCR reads, TCRdb lists one record per CDR3 protein. The table lists roughly 670,000 distinct CDR3 sequences, less than 15% of them singletons. The sample consisted of PBMCs, taken before TCRalphabeta/CD19-depleted stem cell transplant. The origin of the receptors is a girl aged 2-10 years with congenital amegakaryocytic thrombocytopenia, due to receive a stem cell transplant.

This clonotype was seen repeatedly, ten times or more. The rearrangement joins TRBV12-3 or TRBV12-4 to TRBJ1-5, with D uncertain. Trimming pared 6 bases from V and 5 bases from J, leaving 8 bases between. The CDR3 spans 12 residues. CDR3: CASSEIYQPQHF. CDR3 nucleotide sequence: TGTGCCAGCAGCGAAATTTATCAGCCCCAGCATTTT.

This chain links TRBV5-1 with TRBJ2-4, with TRBD1 matching 9 bases. The CDR3 extends over 16 amino acids. Germline CDR1 and CDR2: SGHRS and YFSETQ. Trimming cost V 4 bases and J 0 bases; bases outside gene matches: 5. The CDR3 region is CASSGDRAQAKNIQYF. The CDR3 DNA is TGCGCCAGCAGCGGGGACAGGGCTCAAGCCAAAAACATTCAGTACTTC.

In its sample, this clonotype was seen many times. The chain couples TRBV5-1 to TRBJ1-1, with 7 bases lining up with TRBD1. The J segment lost 4 bases and the V segment lost 7 bases, leaving 10 bases of the junction unmatched. Germline lookup yields CDR1 SGHRS and CDR2 YFSETQ. The CDR3 contains 14 residues. CDR3 amino acids: CASSQGPGGTEAFF. DNA for the CDR3: TGCGCCAGCTCCCAGGGCCCAGGGGGCACTGAAGCTTTCTTT.

The chain employs TRBV5-4 and TRBJ2-7; D might be TRBD2 (5 bases). Germline V gives CDR1 SGHNT, CDR2 YYREEE (reference sequence). V was cut by 4 bases and J by 9 bases, with 17 bases left in between. The CDR3 totals 13 residues. This CDR3 is CASSLYPAAGQYF. In DNA form, the CDR3 reads TGTGCCAGCAGCCTCTACCCGGCCGCGGGGCAGTACTTC.

The chain uses TRBV30 and TRBJ2-1; D gene ambiguous. The germline CDR1 and CDR2 sequences are GTSNPN and SVGIG (reference sequence). V lost 3 bases to trimming and J lost 7 bases, with 10 bases between them. This CDR3 spans 12 amino acids. CDR3 protein: CAWSGLGNEQFF. The CDR3 nucleotides read TGTGCCTGGAGCGGGTTGGGGAATGAGCAGTTCTTC. Variable domain in full (rest from reference TRBV30 and TRBJ2-1): SQTIHQWPATLVQPVGSPLSLECTVEGTSNPNLYWYRQAAGRGLQLLFYSVGIGQISSEVPQNLSASRPQDRQFILSSKKLLLSDSGFYLCAWSGLGNEQFFGPGTRLTVL.

This clonotype was found many times. The rearrangement links TRBV5-1 to TRBJ2-1; 7 bases are shared with TRBD2. The ends lost 0 bases at V and 6 bases at J; junction bases unmatched: 3. The CDR3 has 14 residues. CDR1 is SGHRS, CDR2 YFSETQ, per germline. The CDR3 DNA is TGCGCCAGCAGCTTGGAAGCGGGATTCAATGAGCAGTTCTTC. It specifies CASSLEAGFNEQFF.

This clonotype has more than one count but fewer than ten. The J gene is TRBJ1-2, the V gene TRBV19; no firm D call. CDR1 and CDR2 from the germline V gene are LNHDA and SQIVND (reference sequence). Trimming pared 1 base from V and 2 bases from J, leaving 5 bases between. CDR3 length equals 13 residues. The CDR3 region has the DNA TGTGCCAGTAGTATAGCCGGGAACTATGGCTACACCTTC. Encoded protein: CASSIAGNYGYTF.

This clonotype has just a few counts. V usage is TRBV5-1 and J usage is TRBJ2-1, with 7 bases identical to TRBD1. With 2 bases clipped from V and 8 bases from J, the junction kept 7 bases outside the gene matches. This CDR3 has 14 residues. Germline loops: CDR1 SGHRS, CDR2 YFSETQ. In DNA form, the CDR3 reads TGCGCCAGCAGCTTATCCAGGGACAGCCATGAGCAGTTCTTC. The encoded protein is CASSLSRDSHEQFF.

This clonotype showed up many times. This sequence joins TRBV5-6 and TRBJ2-6; D gene uncertain. The CDR3 runs 15 residues. CDR1 is SGHDT, CDR2 YYEEEE, per germline. V was trimmed by 2 bases and J by 0 bases, leaving 6 bases between them. DNA for the CDR3: TGTGCCAGCAGCTTAGGAGACTCTGGGGCCAACGTCCTGACTTTC. As protein: CASSLGDSGANVLTF.

A word on this clonotype: An end of the junction differs from the germline gene, which may be a read error. The chain recombines TRBV7-9 with TRBJ2-7; TRBD1 is a possible D gene (5 bases). The CDR3 consists of 14 residues. The germline CDR1 and CDR2 sequences are SEHNR and FQNEAQ (reference sequence). CDR3 DNA sequence: TGTGCCAGCAGCTTAAGGGGCGCCGCCTACGTGCAGTACTTC. Amino acid sequence: CASSLRGAAYVQYF.

This clonotype came up many times. The rearrangement uses TRBV6-1 and TRBJ1-6; D is possibly TRBD1 (5 bases). Germline-derived CDR1 and CDR2 are MNHNS and SASEGT. This CDR3 region has 16 residues. With 6 bases removed from V and 0 bases from J, the gap between germline ends came to 12 bases. This chain's CDR3 is CASRRNGASYNSPLHF. In DNA form, the CDR3 reads TGTGCCAGCAGACGGAACGGGGCCTCCTATAATTCACCCCTCCACTTT.

Ten or more counts support this clonotype. The DNA for the CDR3 is TGTGCCAGCAGTTTTTGGGGTGGGGGGTACAATGAGCAGTTCTTC. It encodes CASSFWGGGYNEQFF. The V call is TRBV12-3 or TRBV12-4, the J call TRBJ2-1; D possibly corresponds to TRBD2 (6 bases). V lost 3 bases, J lost 4 bases, and 13 bases lay in between. This CDR3 contains 15 residues.

The genes are TRBV5-1 and TRBJ1-5; unclear D gene. The CDR3 length is 13 residues. CDR1 is SGHRS, CDR2 YFSETQ, per germline. V was trimmed by 0 bases and J by 8 bases, leaving 9 bases between them. CDR3 DNA sequence: TGCGCCAGCAGCTTGGCCCCGTTGGAGCCCCAGCATTTT. Its protein product is CASSLAPLEPQHF.